This T cell receptor beta chain was profiled in a study of blood T cell repertoires in COVID-19. Study as a whole: Donors in the United States, Italy and Spain gave samples during acute or convalescent COVID-19.

Looked up from germline, CDR1 is SEHNR and CDR2 is FQNEAQ (reference sequence). V was clipped by 3 bases and J by 7 bases; unmatched bases: 11. The CDR3 consists of 15 residues. In the original processing: Reference gene primer amplification gave nucleated cell count estimates. Clones were read by immunoSEQ multiplex PCR, and TCRdb kept only the in-frame ones, dropping some. D and trimming were read from the DNA, whereas the V and J calls and clone size are those reported in that table. The sample includes 150,000 to 200,000 clones, about 90% of them seen just once. This TCR came from a man in his sixties with active or convalescent COVID-19. Material for sequencing was peripheral blood. The V gene is TRBV7-9, the J gene TRBJ2-5; TRBD1 matches at 7 bases. CDR3 residues: CASSFWATGVVTQYF. The CDR3 DNA reads as TGTGCCAGCAGCTTTTGGGCTACAGGGGTGGTGACCCAGTACTTC.